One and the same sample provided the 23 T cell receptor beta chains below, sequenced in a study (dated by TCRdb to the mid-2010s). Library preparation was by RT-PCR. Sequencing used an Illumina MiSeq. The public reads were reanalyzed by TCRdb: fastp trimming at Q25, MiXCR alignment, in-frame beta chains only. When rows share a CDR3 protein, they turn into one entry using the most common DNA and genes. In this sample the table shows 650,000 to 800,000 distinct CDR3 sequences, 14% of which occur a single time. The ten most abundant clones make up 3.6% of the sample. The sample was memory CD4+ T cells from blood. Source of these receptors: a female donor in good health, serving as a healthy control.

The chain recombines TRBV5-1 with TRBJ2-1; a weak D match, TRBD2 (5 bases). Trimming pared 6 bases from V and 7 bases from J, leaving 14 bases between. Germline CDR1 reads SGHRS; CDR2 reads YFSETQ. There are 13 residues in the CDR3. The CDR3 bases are TGCGCCAGCAACATCGGAGCGGTAAATGAGCAGTTCTTC. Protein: CASNIGAVNEQFF.

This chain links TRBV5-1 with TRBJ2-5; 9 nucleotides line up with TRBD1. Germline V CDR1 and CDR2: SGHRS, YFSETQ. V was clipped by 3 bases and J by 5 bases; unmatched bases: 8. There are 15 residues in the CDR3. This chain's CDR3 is CASSSPGQGRETQYF. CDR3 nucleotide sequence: TGCGCCAGCAGCTCCCCGGGACAGGGTCGGGAGACCCAGTACTTC.

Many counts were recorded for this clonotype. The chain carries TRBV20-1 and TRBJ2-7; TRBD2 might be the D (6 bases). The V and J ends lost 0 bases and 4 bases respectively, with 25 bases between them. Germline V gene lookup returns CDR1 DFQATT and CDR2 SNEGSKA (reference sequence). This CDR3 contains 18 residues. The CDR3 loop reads CSARDQYGGNAGEYEQYF. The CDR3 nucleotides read TGCAGTGCTAGAGATCAATACGGGGGAAACGCAGGTGAATACGAGCAGTACTTC.

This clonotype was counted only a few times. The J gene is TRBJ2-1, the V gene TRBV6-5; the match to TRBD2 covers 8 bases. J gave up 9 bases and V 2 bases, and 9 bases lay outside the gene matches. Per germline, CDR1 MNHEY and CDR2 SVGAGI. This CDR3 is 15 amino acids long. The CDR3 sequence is CASSYETLAGSEQFF. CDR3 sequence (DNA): TGTGCCAGCAGTTACGAGACGTTAGCGGGGTCTGAGCAGTTCTTC.

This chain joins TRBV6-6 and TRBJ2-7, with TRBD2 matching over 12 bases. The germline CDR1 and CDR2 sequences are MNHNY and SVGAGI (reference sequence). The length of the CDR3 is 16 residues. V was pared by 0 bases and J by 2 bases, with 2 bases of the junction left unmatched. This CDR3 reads CASSYSASGRAYEQYF. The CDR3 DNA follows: TGTGCCAGCAGTTACTCGGCTAGCGGGAGGGCCTACGAGCAGTACTTC.

In DNA, the CDR3 is TGTGCCACAATGGGACCCGGGAGGGACATTCAGTACTTC. Protein sequence: CATMGPGRDIQYF. The J gene is TRBJ2-4, the V gene TRBV28; 8 nucleotides match TRBD2. The V segment lost 10 bases and the J segment 8 bases; nucleotides outside the gene matches: 10. The CDR3 runs to 13 residues. CDR1 is MDHEN and CDR2 is SYDVKM in the germline V gene.

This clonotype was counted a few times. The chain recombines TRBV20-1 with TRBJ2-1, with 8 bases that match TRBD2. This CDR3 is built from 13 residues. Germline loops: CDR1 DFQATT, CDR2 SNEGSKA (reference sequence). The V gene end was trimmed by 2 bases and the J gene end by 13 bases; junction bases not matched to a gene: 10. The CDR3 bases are TGCAGTGCTAGAACAGGGACTAGGGTCGGACAGTTCTTC. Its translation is CSARTGTRVGQFF.

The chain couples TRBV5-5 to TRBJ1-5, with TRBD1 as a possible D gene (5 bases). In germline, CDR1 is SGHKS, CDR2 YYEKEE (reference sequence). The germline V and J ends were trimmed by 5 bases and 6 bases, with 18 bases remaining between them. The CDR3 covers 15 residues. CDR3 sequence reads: CASRNHPSGLQPQHF. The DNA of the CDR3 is TGTGCCAGCAGAAATCATCCCTCGGGGCTTCAGCCCCAGCATTTT.

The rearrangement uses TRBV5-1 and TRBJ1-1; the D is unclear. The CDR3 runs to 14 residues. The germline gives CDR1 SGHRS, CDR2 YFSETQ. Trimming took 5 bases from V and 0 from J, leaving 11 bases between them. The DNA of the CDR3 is TGCGCCAGCAGTACCGGCGATATGAACACTGAAGCTTTCTTT. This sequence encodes CASSTGDMNTEAFF.

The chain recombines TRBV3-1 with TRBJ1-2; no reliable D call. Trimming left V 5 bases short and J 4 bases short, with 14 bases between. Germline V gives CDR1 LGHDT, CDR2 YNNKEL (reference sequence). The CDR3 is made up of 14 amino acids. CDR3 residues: CASSGETVLYGYTF. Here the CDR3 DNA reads TGTGCCAGCAGCGGAGAGACGGTACTCTATGGCTACACCTTC. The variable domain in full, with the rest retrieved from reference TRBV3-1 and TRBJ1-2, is DTAVSQTPKYLVTQMGNDKSIKCEQNLGHDTMYWYKQDSKKFLKIMFSYNNKELIINETVPNRFSPKSPDKAHLNLHINSLELGDSAVYFCASSGETVLYGYTFGSGTRLTVV.

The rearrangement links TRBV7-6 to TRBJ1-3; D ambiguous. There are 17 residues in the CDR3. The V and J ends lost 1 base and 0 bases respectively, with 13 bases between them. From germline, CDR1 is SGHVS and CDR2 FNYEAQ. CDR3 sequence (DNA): TGTGCCAGCAGCTTAGGAAGTATAACCCTCTCTGGAAACACCATATATTTT. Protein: CASSLGSITLSGNTIYF.

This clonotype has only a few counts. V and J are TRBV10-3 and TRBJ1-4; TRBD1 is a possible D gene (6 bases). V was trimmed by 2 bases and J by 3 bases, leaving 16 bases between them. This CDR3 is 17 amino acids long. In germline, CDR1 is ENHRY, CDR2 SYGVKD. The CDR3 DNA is TGTGCCATCAGTGAGGGACTTACAGGGAACTCTAATGAAAAACTGTTTTTT. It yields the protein CAISEGLTGNSNEKLFF.

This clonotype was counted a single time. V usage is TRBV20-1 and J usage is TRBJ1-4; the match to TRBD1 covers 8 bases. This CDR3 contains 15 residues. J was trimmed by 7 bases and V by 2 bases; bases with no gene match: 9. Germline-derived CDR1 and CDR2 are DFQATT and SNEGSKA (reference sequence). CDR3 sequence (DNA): TGCAGTGCTAGACGGCCGCAGGGGGCGCTTGAAAAACTGTTTTTT. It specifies CSARRPQGALEKLFF.

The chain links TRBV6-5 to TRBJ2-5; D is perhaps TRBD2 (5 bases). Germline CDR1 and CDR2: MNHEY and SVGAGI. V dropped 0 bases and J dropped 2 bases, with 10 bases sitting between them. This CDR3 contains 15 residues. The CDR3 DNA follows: TGTGCCAGCAGTTACTCGAGGGCACAACAAGAGACCCAGTACTTC. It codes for CASSYSRAQQETQYF.

The CDR3 sequence is CASSLGGVQFF. DNA of the CDR3: TGTGCCAGCAGCCTCGGCGGGGTGCAGTTCTTC. The chain links TRBV6-1 to TRBJ2-1, with D possibly matching TRBD2 (6 bases). Germline V gives CDR1 MNHNS, CDR2 SASEGT. V lost 6 bases, J lost 12 bases, and 12 bases lay in between. The CDR3 is 11 residues long.

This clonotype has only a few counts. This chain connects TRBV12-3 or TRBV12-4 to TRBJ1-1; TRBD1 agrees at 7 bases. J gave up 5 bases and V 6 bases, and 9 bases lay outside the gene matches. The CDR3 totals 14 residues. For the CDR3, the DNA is TGTGCCAGCAGCTTCGGATCAGGGGGAACTGAAGCTTTCTTT. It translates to CASSFGSGGTEAFF.

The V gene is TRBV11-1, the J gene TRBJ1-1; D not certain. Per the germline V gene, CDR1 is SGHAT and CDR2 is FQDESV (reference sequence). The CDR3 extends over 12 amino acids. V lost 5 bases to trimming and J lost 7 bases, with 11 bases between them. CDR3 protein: CASSAPPLEAFF. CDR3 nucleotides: TGTGCCAGCAGCGCACCCCCCCTTGAAGCTTTCTTT.

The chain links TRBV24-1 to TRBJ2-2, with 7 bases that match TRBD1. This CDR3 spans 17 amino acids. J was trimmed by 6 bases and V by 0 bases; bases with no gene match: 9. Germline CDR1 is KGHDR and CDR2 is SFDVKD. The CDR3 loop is CATSDLRSGTDAGELFF. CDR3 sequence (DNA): TGTGCCACCAGTGATTTGCGATCCGGGACAGACGCCGGGGAGCTGTTTTTT.

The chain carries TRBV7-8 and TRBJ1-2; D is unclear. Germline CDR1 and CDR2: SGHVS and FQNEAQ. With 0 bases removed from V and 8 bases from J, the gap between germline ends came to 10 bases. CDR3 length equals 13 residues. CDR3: CASSLAAERGYTF. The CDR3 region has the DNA TGTGCCAGCAGCTTAGCGGCGGAGAGGGGCTACACCTTC.

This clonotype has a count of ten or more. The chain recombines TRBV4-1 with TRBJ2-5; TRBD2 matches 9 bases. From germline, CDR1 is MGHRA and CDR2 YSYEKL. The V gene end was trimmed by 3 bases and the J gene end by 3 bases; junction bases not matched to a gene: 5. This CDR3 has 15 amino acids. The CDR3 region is CASSHILAGEETQYF. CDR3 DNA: TGCGCCAGCAGCCATATACTAGCGGGTGAAGAGACCCAGTACTTC.

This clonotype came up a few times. The CDR3 protein is CASSSPSTRTSGSGYEQYF. DNA for the CDR3: TGTGCCAGCAGCTCCCCCTCAACAAGGACTAGCGGGAGTGGTTACGAGCAGTACTTC. V and J are TRBV7-3 and TRBJ2-7, with 13 bases aligning to TRBD2. The CDR3 loop spans 19 amino acids. The V gene's germline CDR1 is SGHTA and CDR2 FQGTGA. The J segment lost 4 bases and the V segment lost 4 bases, leaving 16 bases of the junction unmatched. The variable domain in full, with the rest retrieved from reference TRBV7-3 and TRBJ2-7, is GAGVSQTPSNKVTEKGKYVELRCDPISGHTALYWYRQSLGQGPEFLIYFQGTGAADDSGLPNDRFFAVRPEGSVSTLKIQRTERGDSAVYLCASSSPSTRTSGSGYEQYFGPGTRLTVT.

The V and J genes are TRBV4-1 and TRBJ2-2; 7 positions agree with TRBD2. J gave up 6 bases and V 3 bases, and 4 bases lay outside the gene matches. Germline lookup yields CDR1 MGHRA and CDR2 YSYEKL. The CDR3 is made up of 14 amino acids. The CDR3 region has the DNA TGCGCCAGCAGCCAGGCGGGAGCGTCCGGGGAGCTGTTTTTT. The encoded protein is CASSQAGASGELFF.

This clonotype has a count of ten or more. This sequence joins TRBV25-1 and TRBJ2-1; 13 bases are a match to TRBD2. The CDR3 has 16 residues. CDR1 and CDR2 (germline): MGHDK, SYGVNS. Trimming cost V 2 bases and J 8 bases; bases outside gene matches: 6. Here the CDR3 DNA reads TGTGCCAGCAGTGAACCACTAGCGGGAGGGTTCCATGAGCAGTTCTTC. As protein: CASSEPLAGGFHEQFF.